This T cell receptor (beta chain) was identified during a study of OX40 agonist ivuxolimab in advanced cancers. Overall study: As their treatment, patients were administered ivuxolimab, an agonistic anti-OX40 (CD134) antibody. Patients got intravenous ivuxolimab at 0.01 to 10 mg/kg every 2 weeks. Whole-study findings and limits: Among the least clonally expanded were partial responders at 0.1-3.0 mg/kg. Dosing at 0.1 to 3.0 mg/kg was accompanied by clonal expansion of CD4+ and CD8+ blood T cells by week 6.

This CDR3 is 17 amino acids long. The germline gives CDR1 SGDLS, CDR2 YYNGEE. V was shortened by 0 bases and J by 0 bases, with 13 bases between the two germline ends. On this clone: The antigen is undetermined.

This table comes from immunoSEQ multiplex PCR, and its TCRdb copy is limited to in-frame clones, with some not included. This table holds about 82,000 clones, roughly 85% found once. The source of this sequence is an adult with an advanced solid tumor such as melanoma, head and neck, liver or kidney cancer. This sequence joins TRBV9 and TRBJ2-1; D perhaps matches TRBD2 (5 bases). Sequencing used CD4+ or CD8+ T cells sorted from blood, obtained in a trial of the OX40 agonist ivuxolimab. CDR3 sequence reads: CASSVESGSSSYNEQFF. The DNA for the CDR3 is TGTGCCAGCAGCGTAGAGTCGGGGTCGAGCTCCTACAATGAGCAGTTCTTC.